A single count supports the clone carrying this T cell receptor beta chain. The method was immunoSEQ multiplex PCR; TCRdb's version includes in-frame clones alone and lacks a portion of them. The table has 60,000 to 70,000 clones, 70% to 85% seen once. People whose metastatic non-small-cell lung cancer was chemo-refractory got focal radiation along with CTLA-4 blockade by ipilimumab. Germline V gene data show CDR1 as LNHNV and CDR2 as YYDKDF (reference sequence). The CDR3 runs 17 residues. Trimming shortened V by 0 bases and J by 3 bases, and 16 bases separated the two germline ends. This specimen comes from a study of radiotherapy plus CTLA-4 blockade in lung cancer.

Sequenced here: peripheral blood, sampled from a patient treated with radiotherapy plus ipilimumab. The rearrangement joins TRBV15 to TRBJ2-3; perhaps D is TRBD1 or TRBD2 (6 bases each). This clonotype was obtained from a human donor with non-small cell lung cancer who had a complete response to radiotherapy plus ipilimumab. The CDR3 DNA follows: TGTGCCACCAGCAGAGACGCTACCCAGGGGACTACAGATACGCAGTATTTT. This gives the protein CATSRDATQGTTDTQYF.